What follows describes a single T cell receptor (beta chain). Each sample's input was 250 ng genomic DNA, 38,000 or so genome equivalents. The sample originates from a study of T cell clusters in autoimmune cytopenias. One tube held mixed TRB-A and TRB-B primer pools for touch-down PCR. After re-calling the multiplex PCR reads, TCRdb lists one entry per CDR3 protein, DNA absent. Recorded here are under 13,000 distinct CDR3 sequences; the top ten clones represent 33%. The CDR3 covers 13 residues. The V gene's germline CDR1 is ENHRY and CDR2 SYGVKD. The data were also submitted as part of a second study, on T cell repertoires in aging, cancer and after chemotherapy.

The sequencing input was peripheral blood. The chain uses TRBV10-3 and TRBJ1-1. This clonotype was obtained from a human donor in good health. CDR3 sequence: CAIKGRLETEAFF.